This paragraph reports one T cell receptor beta chain. Antigen: not known. This entry belongs to a study of T-cell reconstitution after alpha-beta-depleted transplantation in children. Study conclusions and caveats: Reported findings indicate that, about two months after transplant, alpha-beta T cells came from several hundred expanded clones, which were derived from non-depleted graft cells. One year post-transplant, T-cell counts and diversity were largely derived from T cells produced anew.

Library preparation (for TCRbeta) was performed with unique molecular identifiers. Each CDR3 protein is one row after TCRdb ran MiXCR on the PCR reads. The data contain about 600,000 distinct CDR3 sequences, 20% to 25% of them seen just once; the ten biggest clones take up less than 15%. In germline, CDR1 is SGDLS, CDR2 YYNGEE. This CDR3 has 15 residues. Trimming shortened V by 0 bases and J by 4 bases, and 13 bases separated the two germline ends. This receptor was identified in a boy under two years old who had a stem cell transplant for acute myeloid leukemia, so the T cells may come from the graft donor. The starting material was PBMCs, mostly from graft donor cells, obtained 360 days after TCRalphabeta/CD19-depleted stem cell transplant. This chain joins TRBV9 and TRBJ1-2; D possibly corresponds to TRBD1 (5 bases). CDR3 bases: TGTGCCAGCAGCGTAGCCCCACAGGATGCCTATGGCTACACCTTC. Its translation: CASSVAPQDAYGYTF.